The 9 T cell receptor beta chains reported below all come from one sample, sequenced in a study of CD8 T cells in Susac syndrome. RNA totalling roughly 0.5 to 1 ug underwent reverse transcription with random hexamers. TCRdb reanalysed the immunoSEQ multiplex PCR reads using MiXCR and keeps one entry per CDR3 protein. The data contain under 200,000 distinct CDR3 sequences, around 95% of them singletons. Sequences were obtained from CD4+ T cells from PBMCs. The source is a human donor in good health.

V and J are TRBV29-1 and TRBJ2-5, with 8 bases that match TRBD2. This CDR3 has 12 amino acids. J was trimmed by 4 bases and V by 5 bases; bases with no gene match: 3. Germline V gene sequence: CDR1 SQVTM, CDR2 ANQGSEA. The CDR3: CSVRSGGETQYF. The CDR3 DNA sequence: TGCAGCGTTCGGAGCGGGGGAGAGACCCAGTACTTC.

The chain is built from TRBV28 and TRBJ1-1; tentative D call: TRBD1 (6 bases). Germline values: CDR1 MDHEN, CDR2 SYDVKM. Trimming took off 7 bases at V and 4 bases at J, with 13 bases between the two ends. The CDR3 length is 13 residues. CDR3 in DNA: TGTGCCAGCAATTCGGGAGGGGGCACTGAAGCTTTCTTT. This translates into CASNSGGGTEAFF.

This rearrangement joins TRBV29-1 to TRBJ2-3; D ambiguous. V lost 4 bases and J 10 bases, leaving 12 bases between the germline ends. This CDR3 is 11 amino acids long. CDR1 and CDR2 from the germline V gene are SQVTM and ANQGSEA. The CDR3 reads CSVVFSESQYF. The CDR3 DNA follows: TGCAGCGTTGTGTTCAGTGAGTCGCAGTATTTT.

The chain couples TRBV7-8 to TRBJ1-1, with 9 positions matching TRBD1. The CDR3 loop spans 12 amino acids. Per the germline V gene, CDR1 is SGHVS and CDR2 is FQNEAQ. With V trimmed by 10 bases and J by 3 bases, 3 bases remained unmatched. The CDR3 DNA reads TGTGCCACTGGGACAGGGCACACTGAAGCTTTCTTT. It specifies CATGTGHTEAFF.

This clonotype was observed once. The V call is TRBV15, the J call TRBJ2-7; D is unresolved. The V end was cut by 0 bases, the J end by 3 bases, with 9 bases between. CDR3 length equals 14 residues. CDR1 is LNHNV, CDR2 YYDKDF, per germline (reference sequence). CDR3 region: CATSRDGRSYEQYF. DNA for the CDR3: TGTGCCACCAGCAGAGATGGACGGAGCTACGAGCAGTACTTC.

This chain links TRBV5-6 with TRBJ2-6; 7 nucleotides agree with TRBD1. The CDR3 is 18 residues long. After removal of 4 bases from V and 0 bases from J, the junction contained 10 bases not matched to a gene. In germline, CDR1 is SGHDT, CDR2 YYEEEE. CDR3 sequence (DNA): TGTGCCAGCAGCGGAAAGGGACAGCTCATCTCTGGGGCCAACGTCCTGACTTTC. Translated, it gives CASSGKGQLISGANVLTF.

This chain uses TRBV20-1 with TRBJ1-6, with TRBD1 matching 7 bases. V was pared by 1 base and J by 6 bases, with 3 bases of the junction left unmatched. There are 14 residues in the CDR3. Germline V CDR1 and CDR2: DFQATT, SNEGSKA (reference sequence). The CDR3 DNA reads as TGCAGTGCTAGAGCGACAGGGTTTAATTCACCCCTCCACTTT. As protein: CSARATGFNSPLHF.

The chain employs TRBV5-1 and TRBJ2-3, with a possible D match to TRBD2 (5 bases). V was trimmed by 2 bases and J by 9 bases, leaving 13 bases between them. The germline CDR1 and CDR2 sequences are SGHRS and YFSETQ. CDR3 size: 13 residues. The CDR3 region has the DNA TGCGCCAGCAGCTTCTCGGGGTCCGGAACGCAGTATTTT. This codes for CASSFSGSGTQYF.

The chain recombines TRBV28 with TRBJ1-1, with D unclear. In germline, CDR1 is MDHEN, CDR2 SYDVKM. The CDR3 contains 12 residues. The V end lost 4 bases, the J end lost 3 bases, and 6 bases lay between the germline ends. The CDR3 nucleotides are TGTGCCAGCAGTTCTGCTCACACTGAAGCTTTCTTT. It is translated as CASSSAHTEAFF.